This T cell receptor (beta chain) is from a study of blood T cell repertoires in COVID-19. About the study: Cohort 3 donors counted as recovered after two negative PCRs, clearance, or resolved symptoms.

V lost 3 bases and J 4 bases, leaving 4 bases between the germline ends. Germline V gene data show CDR1 as ENHRY and CDR2 as SYGVKD. The CDR3 covers 12 residues. Data came from immunoSEQ multiplex PCR; TCRdb stores just in-frame clones and leaves some out. The sample lists 250,000 to 300,000 clones; around 90% were seen once. The chain uses TRBV10-3 and TRBJ1-5; D unresolved. Sequences were obtained from PBMCs or T cells enriched from blood (not recorded which). The TCR sequence derives from a woman aged 60-75 years in a cohort exposed to, infected with or recovered from COVID-19 (not recorded which). The CDR3 sequence is CAISDRNQPQHF. CDR3 bases: TGTGCCATCAGTGACAGGAATCAGCCCCAGCATTTT.